This T cell receptor beta chain was profiled in a study of T cells after yellow fever vaccination. Study details: Libraries from low-cell-number fractions were prepared with the SMART-Seq v4 Ultra Low Input RNA kit.

CDR3 length: 16 residues. The V end was cut by 7 bases, the J end by 4 bases, with 19 bases between. Germline V gene sequence: CDR1 MNHEY, CDR2 SVGEGT. With respect to this clonotype: Its specificity is unknown.

TCRdb itself ran the 5' RACE reads through MiXCR, one entry per CDR3 protein. The profile covers 150,000 to 200,000 distinct CDR3 sequences, with about a tenth appearing a single time and approximately 35% taken by the ten largest. Study findings and constraints: CD4 and CD8 compartments shared a small share of clonotypes, likely from convergent recombination. Abundant clonotypes from the bulk population could get into FACS-sorted repertoires as contaminants.

The genes are TRBV6-2 or TRBV6-3 and TRBJ2-2, with D perhaps matching TRBD1 (5 bases). Here the sequenced sample was CD8+ T cells sorted from PBMCs, taken 45 days after the yellow fever booster vaccination. The clonotype comes from a man younger than 35 who received the YFV17D yellow fever vaccine. The CDR3 bases are TGTGCCAGCATCAAGAAGCTCCAGGGCGCCACCGGGGAGCTGTTTTTT. Amino acids: CASIKKLQGATGELFF.